The source of this TCR beta chain is a study of cytomegalovirus exposure and HLA in healthy donors. Study results and caveats: Previous analysis showed most TCR beta V segments were productive about 87% or about 30% of the time. At a 0.05 false discovery rate, a later analysis found 16,951 TCR beta sequences to be associated with HLA alleles. Immune exposure information comprised only CMV serostatus.

This PCR relied on a set of 60 Vbeta primers and 13 Jbeta primers. Profiled with immunoSEQ multiplex PCR; TCRdb holds only in-frame clones, not every one. The sample carries under 200,000 clones, roughly four fifths recorded once. Regarding this clone: The antigen remains unidentified.

Germline values: CDR1 KGHSH, CDR2 LQKENI. V was clipped by 3 bases and J by 0 bases, with 8 bases between them. This CDR3 is 14 amino acids long. Sequences were obtained from PBMCs. The TCR originated in a woman aged 25 to 39 in good health and CMV-seropositive. This chain joins TRBV18 and TRBJ1-1; D may be TRBD1 (6 bases). In nucleotides, the CDR3 is TGTGCCAGCTCACCCGGGGACATGAACACTGAAGCTTTCTTT. Protein: CASSPGDMNTEAFF.